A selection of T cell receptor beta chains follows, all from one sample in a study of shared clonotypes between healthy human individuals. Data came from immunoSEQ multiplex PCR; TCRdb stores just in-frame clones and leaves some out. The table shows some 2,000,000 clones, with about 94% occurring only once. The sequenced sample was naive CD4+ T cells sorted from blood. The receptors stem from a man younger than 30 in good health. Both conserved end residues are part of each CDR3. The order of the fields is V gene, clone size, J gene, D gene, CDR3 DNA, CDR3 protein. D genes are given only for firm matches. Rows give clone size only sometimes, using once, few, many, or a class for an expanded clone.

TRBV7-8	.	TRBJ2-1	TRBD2	TGTGCCAGCAGCTTATCCGGGACTAGCGGGATTGGTGAGCAGTTCTTC	CASSLSGTSGIGEQFF
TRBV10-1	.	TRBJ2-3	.	TGCGCCAGCAGTGAAGCACCTCCGGGACTCGGCACAGATACGCAGTATTTT	CASSEAPPGLGTDTQYF
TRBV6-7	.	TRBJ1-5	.	TGTGCCAGCAGTTACCCCGGGACACTGGGCAATCAGCCCCAGCATTTT	CASSYPGTLGNQPQHF
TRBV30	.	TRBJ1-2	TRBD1	TGTGCCTGGAGTGTACAGGGGGCGTATGGCTACACCTTC	CAWSVQGAYGYTF
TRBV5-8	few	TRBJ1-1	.	TGTGCCAGCAGCTTGTCGTACAACTCGAACACTGAAGCTTTCTTT	CASSLSYNSNTEAFF
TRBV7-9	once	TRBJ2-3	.	TGTGCCAGCAGCTTAGAATATTCCCAGACAGATACGCAGTATTTT	CASSLEYSQTDTQYF
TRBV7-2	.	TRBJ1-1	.	TGTGCCAGCAGCTTCGGGGGGGAGACTGAAGCTTTCTTT	CASSFGGETEAFF
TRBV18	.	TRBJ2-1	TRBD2	TGTGCCAGCTCATTTTCACCGGGACTAGGGTACAATGAGCAGTTCTTC	CASSFSPGLGYNEQFF
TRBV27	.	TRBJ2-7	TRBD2	TGTGCCAGCAGTAAAAGACTAGCGGGAGGGCTTGCCCACGAGCAGTACTTC	CASSKRLAGGLAHEQYF
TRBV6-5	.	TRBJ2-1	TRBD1	TGTGCCAGCAGTTACGCCGGGACAGGATATGAGCAGTTCTTC	CASSYAGTGYEQFF
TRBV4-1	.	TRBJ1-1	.	TGCGCCAGCAGCACTCACGACAGAAGCACTGAAGCTTTCTTT	CASSTHDRSTEAFF
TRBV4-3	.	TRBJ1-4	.	TGCGCCAGCAGCCAAGATCGGGTGTCTGAAAAACTGTTTTTT	CASSQDRVSEKLFF
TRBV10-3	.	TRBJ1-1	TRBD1	TGTGCCATCAGTGAGTCCTCATCAGGGACAGGGGGCTGGAGCACTGAAGCTTTCTTT	CAISESSSGTGGWSTEAFF
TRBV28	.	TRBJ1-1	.	TGTGCCAGCAGTCGTAGACAGCCTAGGGGGGCTTTCTTT	CASSRRQPRGAFF
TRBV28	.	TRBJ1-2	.	TGTGCCAGCAGTCGGGCAGCACCCCCTTATGGCTACACCTTC	CASSRAAPPYGYTF
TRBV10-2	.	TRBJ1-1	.	TGCGCCAGCAGTGGGAGCGGGAGACCCCAAGCTTTCTTT	CASSGSGRPQAFF
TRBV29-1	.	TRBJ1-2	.	TGCAGCGTTGAAGAGGGTCGAGGCTATGGCTACACCTTC	CSVEEGRGYGYTF
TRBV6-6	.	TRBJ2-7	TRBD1	TGTGCCAGCAGTTCGCCCGGGACAGTCGCCTACGAGCAGTACTTC	CASSSPGTVAYEQYF
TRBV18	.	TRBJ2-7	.	TGTGCCAGCTCACCAAGCCAGGGCCTCGTTTACGAGCAGTACTTC	CASSPSQGLVYEQYF
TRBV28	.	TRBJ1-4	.	TGTGCCAGCAGGCCGGGACTTGGAGACGAAAAACTGTTTTTT	CASRPGLGDEKLFF
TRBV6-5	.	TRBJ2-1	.	TGTGCCAGCAGTCGGGGCTCGTCCAATGAGCAGTTCTTC	CASSRGSSNEQFF
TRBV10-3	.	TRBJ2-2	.	TGTGCCATCAGTGGCTCAGGGGCCGGGGAGCTGTTTTTT	CAISGSGAGELFF
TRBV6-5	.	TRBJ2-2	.	TGTGCCAGCAGTGCCCGAGGGGGGAACACCGGGGAGCTGTTTTTT	CASSARGGNTGELFF
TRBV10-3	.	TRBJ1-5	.	TGTGCCATCAGTGAGTCGAGGGCCAATCAGCCCCAGCATTTT	CAISESRANQPQHF
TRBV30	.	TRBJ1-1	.	TGTGCCTGGAGTGTACTTGGGTGGGCTGAAGCTTTCTTT	CAWSVLGWAEAFF
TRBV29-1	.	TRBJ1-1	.	TGCAGCGCGTTAGGACGGCCGGGGAACACTGAAGCTTTCTTT	CSALGRPGNTEAFF
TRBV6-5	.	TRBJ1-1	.	TGTGCCAGCAGTTACTCGAATCCCCTAAACACTGAAGCTTTCTTT	CASSYSNPLNTEAFF
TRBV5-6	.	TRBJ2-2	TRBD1	TGTGCCAGCAGCTTGAGGGACAGGGCCGCCGGGGAGCTGTTTTTT	CASSLRDRAAGELFF
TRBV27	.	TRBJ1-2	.	TGTGCCAGCAGTTTACAGTTGCTCCATGGCTACACCTTC	CASSLQLLHGYTF
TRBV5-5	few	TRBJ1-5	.	TGTGCCAGCAGCTTAAGACAGTACAATCAGCCCCAGCATTTT	CASSLRQYNQPQHF
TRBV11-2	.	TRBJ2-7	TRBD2	TGTGCCAGCAGCCGGGACTATAGCTCCTACGAGCAGTACTTC	CASSRDYSSYEQYF
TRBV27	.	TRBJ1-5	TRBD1	TGTGCCAGCAGTCAGACAGGGGGGAATCAGCCCCAGCATTTT	CASSQTGGNQPQHF
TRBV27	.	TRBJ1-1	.	TGTGCCAGCAGTTTAGCCGGGACGGTGGGGACTGAAGCTTTCTTT	CASSLAGTVGTEAFF
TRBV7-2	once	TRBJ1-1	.	TGTGCCAGCAGCTTAGTCGGGGGAGTAAACACTGAAGCTTTCTTT	CASSLVGGVNTEAFF
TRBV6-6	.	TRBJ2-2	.	TGTGCCAGCAGTTACGAAGTGGGACGGGGCACCGGGGAGCTGTTTTTT	CASSYEVGRGTGELFF
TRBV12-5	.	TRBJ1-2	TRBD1	TGTGCTAGTGGTTTGGTACAGGGGAGGTCGACGGATTGGAACTATGGCTACACCTTC	CASGLVQGRSTDWNYGYTF
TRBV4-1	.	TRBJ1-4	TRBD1	TGCGCCAGCAGCCTTCACGCCGGGACAGGGGGTGAAAAACTGTTTTTT	CASSLHAGTGGEKLFF
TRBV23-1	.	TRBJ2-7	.	TGCGCCAGCACATGGGACGGTTATCGACCGAACTCCTACGAGCAGTACTTC	CASTWDGYRPNSYEQYF
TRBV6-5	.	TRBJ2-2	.	TGTGCCAGCAGCTCAGGGAACACCGGGGAGCTGTTTTTT	CASSSGNTGELFF